A single sample is the source of the 10 T cell receptor beta chains below, sequenced in a study of spatial heterogeneity in lung cancer. Time point specified: sample taken at primary tumor resection. Whole-study results and caveats: Mutation tallies in tumors tracked expanded intratumoral alpha and beta TCR counts.

One entry per CDR3 protein, called by TCRdb with MiXCR from the 5' RACE reads. The sample holds about two dozen distinct CDR3 sequences. Their antigens remain unidentified. This specimen consisted of lung tumor tissue, obtained at surgery. The receptors come from a male donor with early-stage non-small cell lung cancer.

With regard to this clonotype: This beta chain appears as a stray read in a library generated for alpha chains; its size is not informative. This rearrangement joins TRBV4-2 to TRBJ1-6; D gene ambiguous. In germline, CDR1 is LGHNA, CDR2 YNFKEQ. Trimming cost V 0 bases and J 10 bases, with 7 bases left between them. This CDR3 has 13 amino acids. Here the CDR3 reads CASSQDQTSPLHF. The CDR3 DNA sequence: TGTGCCAGCAGCCAAGATCAGACCTCACCCCTCCACTTT.

In this sample, this clonotype turned up a few times. Because the library targeted alpha chains, this beta chain is an off-target read whose size means little. V gene TRBV7-9 combines with J gene TRBJ1-4; D possibly corresponds to TRBD1 (5 bases). Germline V gives CDR1 SEHNR, CDR2 FQNEAQ (reference sequence). Trimming pared 2 bases from V and 3 bases from J, leaving 7 bases between. This CDR3 is built from 14 residues. The CDR3 sequence: CASSLWGSNEKLFF. The CDR3 DNA reads TGTGCCAGCAGCTTATGGGGGTCTAATGAAAAACTGTTTTTT.

Judged by abundance, this clonotype is hyperexpanded. This beta chain is an unintended read in a library built for alpha chains; its size means little. V usage is TRBV7-9 and J usage is TRBJ2-7; 10 bases align to TRBD2. Germline CDR1 SEHNR, CDR2 FQNEAQ (reference sequence). J lost 6 bases, V lost 4 bases, and 12 bases had no gene match. This CDR3 has 16 residues. CDR3 bases: TGTGCCAGCAGCTCCCCGCTGGCTAGCGGGAGCCCCGAGCAGTACTTC. Protein sequence: CASSSPLASGSPEQYF.

Comments on this clonotype: This beta chain was picked up by a library intended for alpha chains and is off target, so its count carries little meaning. This chain connects TRBV7-2 to TRBJ1-1, with D possibly TRBD1 on 5 matching bases. The V and J ends lost 2 bases and 5 bases respectively, with 12 bases between them. Germline CDR1 is SGHTA and CDR2 is FQGNSA. The CDR3 is 14 amino acids. The CDR3 here is CASSLSIGGTEAFF. CDR3 DNA sequence: TGTGCCAGCAGCTTAAGTATCGGGGGGACTGAAGCTTTCTTT.

This clonotype was counted between two and nine times. Since the library was made to target alpha chains, this beta chain is a stray read and its abundance is not meaningful. The rearrangement joins TRBV7-2 to TRBJ2-3; D call uncertain. The CDR3 covers 12 residues. From germline, CDR1 is SGHTA and CDR2 FQGNSA. With 3 bases removed from V and 1 base from J, the gap between germline ends came to 2 bases. CDR3 protein: CASSLGTDTQYF. The CDR3 region has the DNA TGTGCCAGCAGCTTGGGCACAGATACGCAGTATTTT.

As to this clonotype: Since it is a stray read in a library aimed at alpha chains, this beta chain has a size that is not meaningful. V and J are TRBV7-2 and TRBJ2-7; D call uncertain. CDR1 is SGHTA, CDR2 FQGNSA, per germline. V lost 6 bases and J 0 bases, leaving 9 bases between the germline ends. The CDR3 contains 13 residues. CDR3 loop: CASSQDSSYEQYF. For the CDR3, the DNA is TGTGCCAGCAGTCAGGATTCCTCCTACGAGCAGTACTTC.

With respect to this clonotype: For a library built for alpha chains, this beta chain is a stray read; little rests on its size. The V call is TRBV10-2, the J call TRBJ1-1; D remains ambiguous. The CDR3 length is 14 residues. Germline CDR1 and CDR2: WSHSY and SAAADI. V was cut by 5 bases and J by 3 bases, with 13 bases left in between. The CDR3 sequence is CASSSRSSDTEAFF. The CDR3 DNA sequence: TGCGCCAGCAGTAGTCGGTCCTCGGACACTGAAGCTTTCTTT.

This clonotype was recorded a few times. This beta chain is off target for a library built for alpha chains, so its abundance means little. The chain is built from TRBV18 and TRBJ2-1; 9 nucleotides line up with TRBD1. Germline V gives CDR1 KGHSH, CDR2 LQKENI. J was trimmed by 0 bases and V by 6 bases; bases with no gene match: 15. The CDR3 sequence is 19 residues long. CDR3 sequence reads: CASSLTGTGITLSYNEQFF. DNA of the CDR3: TGTGCCAGCTCGCTTACCGGGACAGGGATCACCCTCTCCTACAATGAGCAGTTCTTC. Using reference TRBV18 and TRBJ2-1 for the parts outside the CDR3, the full variable domain is NAGVMQNPRHLVRRRGQEARLRCSPMKGHSHVYWYRQLPEEGLKFMVYLQKENIIDESGMPKERFSAEFPKEGPSILRIQQVVRGDSAAYFCASSLTGTGITLSYNEQFFGPGTRLTVL.

With respect to this clonotype: Because the library targeted alpha chains, this beta chain is an off-target read whose size means little. V and J are TRBV6-2 or TRBV6-3 and TRBJ2-7; 9 nucleotides line up with TRBD1. V lost 5 bases to trimming and J lost 0 bases; unmatched junction nucleotides: 5. This CDR3 region has 15 residues. Per germline, CDR1 MNHEY and CDR2 SVGEGT. The CDR3 DNA sequence: TGTGCCAGCAGTCCGGACAGGGGAATCTCCTACGAGCAGTACTTC. It yields the protein CASSPDRGISYEQYF.

Notes on this clonotype: This beta chain is an unintended read in a library built for alpha chains; its size means little. V is TRBV6-6 and J is TRBJ2-1; 9 nucleotides line up with TRBD1. CDR3 length: 15 amino acids. The germline gives CDR1 MNHNY, CDR2 SVGAGI (reference sequence). Trimming removed 3 bases from V and 1 base from J; junction bases left unmatched: 1. DNA of the CDR3: TGTGCCAGCAGTTATGGACAGGGGTCCTACAATGAGCAGTTCTTC. The encoded protein is CASSYGQGSYNEQFF.